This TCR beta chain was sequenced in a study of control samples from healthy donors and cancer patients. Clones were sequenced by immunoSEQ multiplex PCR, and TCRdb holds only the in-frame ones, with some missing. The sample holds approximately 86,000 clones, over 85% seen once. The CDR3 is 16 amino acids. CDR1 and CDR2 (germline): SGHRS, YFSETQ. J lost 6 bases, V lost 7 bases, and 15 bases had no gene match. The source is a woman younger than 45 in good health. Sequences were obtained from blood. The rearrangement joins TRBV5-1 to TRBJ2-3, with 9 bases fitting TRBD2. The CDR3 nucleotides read TGCGCCAGCGCCAAATGGAGCGGGGGGTCACAGGATACGCAGTATTTT. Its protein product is CASAKWSGGSQDTQYF.